The TCR beta chain described here comes from a study of blood T cell repertoires in COVID-19. Overall study context: Samples came from the United States, Italy and Spain, spanning acute and convalescent COVID-19. PBMCs, B-cell-depleted T cells, or T cells provided the cDNA or gDNA that made up the material.

The CDR3 loop spans 14 amino acids. Germline V lookup: CDR1 MNHEY, CDR2 SVGAGI. V was clipped by 2 bases and J by 13 bases; unmatched bases: 8. In the original processing: Reference gene primer amplification in the assay estimated nucleated cell counts. Libraries were prepared by immunoSEQ multiplex PCR; TCRdb keeps only in-frame clonotypes and omits some of them. Clone size and V and J calls were adopted from that table, with D and trimming inferred from the DNA. The repertoire consists of 110,000 to 150,000 clones, with around 84% occurring once and the leading ten covering 7% to 10%. The TCR sequence derives from a woman aged 60 to 75 with acute or convalescent COVID-19. The sample was peripheral blood. V gene TRBV6-5 combines with J gene TRBJ1-6, with 7 bases that match TRBD1. CDR3 bases: TGTGCCAGCAGTTACAACAGGGGTCGGGACCCCCTCCACTTT. Translating it yields CASSYNRGRDPLHF.